This TCR beta chain emerged from a study of T cell changes during pregnancy in multiple sclerosis. Using immunoSEQ multiplex PCR, the repertoire was profiled, and TCRdb retains in-frame clones only, with some absent. This table holds 50,000 or so clones, roughly nine tenths found once. The material sequenced was CD8+ T cells from peripheral blood mononuclear cells, taken after pregnancy. The source is a female donor with multiple sclerosis, enrolled in a pregnancy study.

For the CDR3, the DNA is TGTGCCAGCAGTTACAGTCAGGGCGGAGAAAAACTGTTTTTT. This codes for CASSYSQGGEKLFF. This chain joins TRBV6-5 and TRBJ1-4, with a possible D match to TRBD1 (5 bases). CDR3 length: 14 amino acids. Trimming stripped 2 bases from V and 8 bases from J, with 12 bases between. Germline assignment: CDR1 MNHEY and CDR2 SVGAGI.